The sequence of this T cell receptor (beta chain) was determined in a study of early T cells in non-severe SARS-CoV-2 infection. TCRdb ran MiXCR on the 5' RACE reads and lists one entry per CDR3 protein. This sample yields roughly 100,000 distinct CDR3 sequences, of which 9.5% to 15% are seen a single time; 3.5% to 5% belongs to the top ten. V trimming: 4 bases; J trimming: 10 bases; junction bases outside the gene matches: 19. CDR3 size: 17 residues. Germline CDR1 and CDR2: SGHRS and YFSETQ. The gene calls are TRBV5-1 and TRBJ2-2, with 7 bases fitting TRBD1. This clonotype was sampled from an adult who was a healthcare worker with PCR-confirmed SARS-CoV-2 infection or an uninfected control (not recorded which). Here the sequenced sample was whole blood, taken at baseline. CDR3: CASSADAGTVGEEELFF. CDR3 DNA: TGCGCCAGCAGCGCAGACGCTGGGACAGTAGGGGAAGAGGAGCTGTTTTTT.